This T cell receptor (beta chain) came from a study of cytomegalovirus exposure and HLA in healthy donors listed by TCRdb under 2017. Regarding the complete study: The approximately 710 repertoires of the first cohort and the 110 or so validation repertoires were produced on the same platform, according to a later analysis. The aim of the study was to test whether cataloging public T cell receptors could identify signatures of past pathogen exposure. In addition to the first cohort of around 670 subjects, a separate validation cohort of approximately 120 different subjects was used. To predict cytomegalovirus infection status, the study brought together high-throughput TCR immunosequencing, statistical association of individual TCRs with disease status, and machine learning.

A note on this clone: The antigen it recognizes is unknown. Per-base quality was not reported, and no clone a single base away is much larger than it.

The library was prepared using the immunoSEQ multiplex PCR assay. The original pipeline was this. To diagnose cytomegalovirus status from the catalog of TCR beta chain sequences, a statistical classification framework was built. TCRdb provides this immuneACCESS table in a form limited to in-frame rearrangements. Some clones are lacking; in checked studies, under half of them reflect an unresolved V gene, and why the rest are absent is not known. That table supplies the V and J calls and clone size; D and trimming were determined from the DNA. This sample comprises about 120,000 clones, 70% to 90% of them detected only once. Clones ranked in the top ten supply under 2.5% of the sample. General findings and caveats noted by the study authors: All 120 or so repertoires were used to score co-occurrence in the validation cohort in a later analysis, because that analysis had no HLA typing for the cohort. While some public TCRs were present in many individuals, most TCR sequences turned up only very rarely across donors. The study gave a list of more than 150 TCR beta chains associated with cytomegalovirus. The classifier was reported to diagnose cytomegalovirus status with high specificity and sensitivity in both the original and validation cohorts. Three of the identified cytomegalovirus-associated TCR beta chains were confirmed in vitro to be specific for cytomegalovirus antigens. Of the cluster scores, about 94% were above 0 in a later analysis, which found that TCRs clustered in the first cohort also tended to co-occur in the 120 validation repertoires. According to the authors, the approach could potentially be generalized to other disease states and immunological phenotypes.

Trimming leaves V shorter by 0 bases and J shorter by 13 bases, with the junction holding 7 bases beyond the gene matches. The germline V gene supplies CDR1 SGHRS and CDR2 YFSETQ. The CDR3 starts with the cysteine, ends with the phenylalanine, and has 13 residues. Only the CDR3 portion is preserved as DNA: 39 bases, with reading frame beginning at the first base. Donors formed part of the validation cohort, which comprised 120 subjects and was distinct from the first cohort of 690 or so subjects. The TCR was taken from a young woman in good health and CMV-seronegative. The sequenced sample was PBMCs. The chain employs TRBV5-1 and TRBJ2-1; TRBD1 agrees with 7 junctional bases. The DNA sequence is given as TGCGCCAGCAGCTTGGGGGAGACAGGGCAACAGTTCTTC. Translated, this gives CASSLGETGQQFF.